In its sample, the clone carrying this T cell receptor beta chain was seen a few times. Its antigen is still unknown. These data belong to a study of response to subunit inactivated influenza vaccine. Study-level results: A suggestion made by the authors is that each seasonal influenza vaccination recruits few new T cells.

Using its own MiXCR run on the RT-PCR reads, TCRdb lists one record per CDR3 protein. This table has about 500,000 distinct CDR3 sequences, approximately 7.8% appearing once. This CDR3 region has 15 residues. The germline CDR1 and CDR2 sequences are SNHLY and FYNNEI. V trimming: 8 bases; J trimming: 8 bases; junction bases outside the gene matches: 8. This receptor was obtained from a man between 50 and 69 years old who received an inactivated influenza vaccine. Sequenced here: PBMCs from blood, sampled around 2 years after vaccination. The rearrangement links TRBV2 to TRBJ2-1, with 14 bases fitting TRBD2. The CDR3 reads CASGSLGLAGDEQFF. CDR3 coding DNA: TGTGCCAGCGGTAGTTTGGGACTAGCGGGAGATGAGCAGTTCTTC.